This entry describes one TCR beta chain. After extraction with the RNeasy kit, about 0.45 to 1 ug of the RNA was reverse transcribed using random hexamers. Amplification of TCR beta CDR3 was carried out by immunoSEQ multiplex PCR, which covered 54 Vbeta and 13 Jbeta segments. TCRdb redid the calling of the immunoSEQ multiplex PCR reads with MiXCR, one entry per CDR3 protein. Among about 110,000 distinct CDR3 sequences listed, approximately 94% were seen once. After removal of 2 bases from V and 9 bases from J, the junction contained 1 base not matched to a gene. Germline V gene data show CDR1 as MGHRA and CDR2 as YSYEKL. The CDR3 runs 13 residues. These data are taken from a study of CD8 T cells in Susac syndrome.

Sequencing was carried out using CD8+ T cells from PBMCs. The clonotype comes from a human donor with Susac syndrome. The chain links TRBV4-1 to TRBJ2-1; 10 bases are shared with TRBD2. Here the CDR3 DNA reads TGCGCCAGCAGCCAACTAGCGGGGGCTGAGCAGTTCTTC. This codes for CASSQLAGAEQFF.